This TCR beta chain was retrieved from a study of shared clonotypes between healthy human individuals. Points from the study as a whole: Sorted-subset sequencing, rarefaction showed, was incomplete despite large depth.

Deep level was the assay's run setting. Each sorted subset replicate got 200 ng genomic DNA, roughly 30,000 genomes. In the study's own analysis: Filtering differed because ImmunoSEQ produced junction-only sequences that carried no quality scores. Some clones are missing from TCRdb's copy, which holds only in-frame ones; the method was immunoSEQ multiplex PCR. V and J calls and clone size follow that table, whereas D and trimming were derived from the DNA. The table shows roughly 1.5 million clones, with 98% occurring only once. With regard to this clone: Its cognate antigen is unknown.

After removal of 7 bases from V and 9 bases from J, the junction contained 6 bases not matched to a gene. The CDR3 consists of 13 residues. CDR1 and CDR2 (germline): LNHNV, YYDKDF (reference sequence). Input material: naive CD4+ T cells sorted from blood. Documented subset: CD45RA+ positively selected. The TCR originated in a man in his thirties or forties in good health. The chain employs TRBV15 and TRBJ2-2; 9 bases are shared with TRBD2. The CDR3 bases are TGTGCCACCACCCAGGGACTAGCTAGGGAGCTGTTTTTT. Protein sequence: CATTQGLARELFF.